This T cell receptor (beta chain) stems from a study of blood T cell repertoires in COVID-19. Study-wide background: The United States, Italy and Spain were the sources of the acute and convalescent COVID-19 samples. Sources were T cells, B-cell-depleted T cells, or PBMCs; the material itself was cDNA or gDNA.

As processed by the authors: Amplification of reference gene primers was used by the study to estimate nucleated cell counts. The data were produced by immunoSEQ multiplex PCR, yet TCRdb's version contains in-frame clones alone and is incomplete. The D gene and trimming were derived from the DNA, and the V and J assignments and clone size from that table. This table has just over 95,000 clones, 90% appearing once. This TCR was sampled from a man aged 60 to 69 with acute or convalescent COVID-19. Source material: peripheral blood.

This CDR3 reads CASSHTGANVLTF. The CDR3 nucleotides are TGTGCCAGCAGCCACACTGGGGCCAACGTCCTGACTTTC. This chain links TRBV14 with TRBJ2-6; D gene unclear. The length of the CDR3 is 13 residues. The germline CDR1 and CDR2 sequences are SGHDN and FVKESK. V shed 3 bases and J shed 2 bases, with 2 bases lying between them.